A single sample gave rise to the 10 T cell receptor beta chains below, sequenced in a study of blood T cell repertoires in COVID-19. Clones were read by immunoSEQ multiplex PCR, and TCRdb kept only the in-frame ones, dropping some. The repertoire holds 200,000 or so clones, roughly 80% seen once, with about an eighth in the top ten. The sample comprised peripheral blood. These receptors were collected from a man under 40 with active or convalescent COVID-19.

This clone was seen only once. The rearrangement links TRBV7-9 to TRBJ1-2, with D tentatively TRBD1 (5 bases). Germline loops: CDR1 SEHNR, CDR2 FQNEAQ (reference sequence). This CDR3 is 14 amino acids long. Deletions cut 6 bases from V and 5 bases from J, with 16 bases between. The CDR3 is CASRGPGEQYGYTF. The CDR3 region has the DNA TGTGCCAGCAGGGGGCCGGGGGAACAATATGGCTACACCTTC.

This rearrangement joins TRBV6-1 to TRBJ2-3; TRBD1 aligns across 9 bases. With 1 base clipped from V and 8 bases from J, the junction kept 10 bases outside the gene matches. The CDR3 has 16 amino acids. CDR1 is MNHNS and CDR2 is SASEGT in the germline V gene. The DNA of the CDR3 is TGTGCCAGCAGTGAAGAAGATTGGGACAGGGTCGCTACGCAGTATTTT. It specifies CASSEEDWDRVATQYF.

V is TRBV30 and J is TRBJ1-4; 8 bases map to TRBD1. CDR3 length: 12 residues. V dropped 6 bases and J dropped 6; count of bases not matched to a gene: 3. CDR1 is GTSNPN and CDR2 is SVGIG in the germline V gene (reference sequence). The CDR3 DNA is TGTGCCTGCTCGACAGGGGATGAAAAACTGTTTTTT. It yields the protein CACSTGDEKLFF.

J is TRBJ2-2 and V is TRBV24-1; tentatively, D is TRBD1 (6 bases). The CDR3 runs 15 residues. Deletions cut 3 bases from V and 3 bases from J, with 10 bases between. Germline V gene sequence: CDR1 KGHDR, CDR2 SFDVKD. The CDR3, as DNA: TGTGCCACCAGTGATCAGGGGCGCGACACCGGGGAGCTGTTTTTT. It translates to CATSDQGRDTGELFF.

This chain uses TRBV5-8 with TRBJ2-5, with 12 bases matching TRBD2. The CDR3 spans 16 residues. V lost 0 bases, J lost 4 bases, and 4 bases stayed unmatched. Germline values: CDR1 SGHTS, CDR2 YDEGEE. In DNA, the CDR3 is TGTGCCAGCAGCTTGGGACTAGCGGGAGTCGGAGAGACCCAGTACTTC. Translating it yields CASSLGLAGVGETQYF.

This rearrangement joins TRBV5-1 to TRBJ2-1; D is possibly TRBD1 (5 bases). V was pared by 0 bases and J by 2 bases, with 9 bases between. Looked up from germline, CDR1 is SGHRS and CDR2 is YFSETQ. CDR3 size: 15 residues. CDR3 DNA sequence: TGCGCCAGCAGCTTGGTGCAGGGTACCTACAATGAGCAGTTCTTC. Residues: CASSLVQGTYNEQFF.

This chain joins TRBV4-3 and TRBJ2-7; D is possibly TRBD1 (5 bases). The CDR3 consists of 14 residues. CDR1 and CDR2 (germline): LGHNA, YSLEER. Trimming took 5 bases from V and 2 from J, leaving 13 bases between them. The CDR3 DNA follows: TGCGCCAGCAGCTTCGGACAATTGACCTACGAGCAGTACTTC. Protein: CASSFGQLTYEQYF.

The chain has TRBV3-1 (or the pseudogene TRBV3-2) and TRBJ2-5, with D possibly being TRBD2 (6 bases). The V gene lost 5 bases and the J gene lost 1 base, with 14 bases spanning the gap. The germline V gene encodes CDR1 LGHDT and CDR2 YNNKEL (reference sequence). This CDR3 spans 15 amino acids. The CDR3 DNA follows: TGTGCCAGCAGCATAGGAGGGGCTAGCCAAGAGACCCAGTACTTC. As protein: CASSIGGASQETQYF.

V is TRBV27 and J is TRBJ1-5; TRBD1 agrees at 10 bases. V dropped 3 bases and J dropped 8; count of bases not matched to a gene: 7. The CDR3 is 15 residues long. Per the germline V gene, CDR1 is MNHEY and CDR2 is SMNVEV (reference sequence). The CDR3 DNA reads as TGTGCCAGCAGTTTCGGGACAGGGGCCAGCGAGCCCCAGCATTTT. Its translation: CASSFGTGASEPQHF.

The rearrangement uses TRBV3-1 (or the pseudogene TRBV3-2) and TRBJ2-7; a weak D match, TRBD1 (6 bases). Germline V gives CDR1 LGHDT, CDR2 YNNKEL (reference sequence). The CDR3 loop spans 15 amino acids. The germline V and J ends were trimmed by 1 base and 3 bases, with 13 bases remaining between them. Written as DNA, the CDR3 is TGTGCCAGCAGCCAAGGGTCCAGGGGTGGCTACGAGCAGTACTTC. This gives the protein CASSQGSRGGYEQYF.